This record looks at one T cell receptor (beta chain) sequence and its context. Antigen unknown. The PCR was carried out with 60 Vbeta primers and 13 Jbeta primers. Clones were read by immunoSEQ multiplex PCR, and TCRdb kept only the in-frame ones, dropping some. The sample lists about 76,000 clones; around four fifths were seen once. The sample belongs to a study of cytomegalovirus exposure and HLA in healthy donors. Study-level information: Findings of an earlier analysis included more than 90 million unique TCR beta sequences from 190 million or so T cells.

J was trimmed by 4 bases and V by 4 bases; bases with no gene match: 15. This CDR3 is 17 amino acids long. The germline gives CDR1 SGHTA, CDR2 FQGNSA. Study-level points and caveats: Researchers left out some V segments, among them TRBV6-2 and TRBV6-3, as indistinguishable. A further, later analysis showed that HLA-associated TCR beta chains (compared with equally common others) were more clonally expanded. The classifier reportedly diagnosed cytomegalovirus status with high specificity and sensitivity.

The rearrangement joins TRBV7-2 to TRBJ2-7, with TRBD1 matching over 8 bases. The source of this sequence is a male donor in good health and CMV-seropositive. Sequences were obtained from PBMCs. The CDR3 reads CASSSSGAGGLVYEQYF. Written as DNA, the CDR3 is TGTGCCAGCAGCTCATCAGGGGCAGGGGGCTTGGTATACGAGCAGTACTTC.